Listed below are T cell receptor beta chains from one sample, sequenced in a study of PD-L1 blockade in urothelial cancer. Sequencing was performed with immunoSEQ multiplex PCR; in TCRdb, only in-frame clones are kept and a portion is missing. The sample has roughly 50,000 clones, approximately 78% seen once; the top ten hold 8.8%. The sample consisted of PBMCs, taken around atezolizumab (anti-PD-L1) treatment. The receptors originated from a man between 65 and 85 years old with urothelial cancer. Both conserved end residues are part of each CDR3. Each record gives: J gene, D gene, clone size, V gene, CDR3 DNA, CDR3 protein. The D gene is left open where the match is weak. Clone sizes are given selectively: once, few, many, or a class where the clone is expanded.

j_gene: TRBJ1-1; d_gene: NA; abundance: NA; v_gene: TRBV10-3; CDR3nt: TGTGCCATCAGCCTGGGGGCAGGCGTGGGGACTGAAGCTTTCTTT; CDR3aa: CAISLGAGVGTEAFF
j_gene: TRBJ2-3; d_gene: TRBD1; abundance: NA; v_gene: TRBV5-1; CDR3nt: TGCGCCAGCAGCTTACAGGGGGCCGAAGATACGCAGTATTTT; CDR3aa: CASSLQGAEDTQYF
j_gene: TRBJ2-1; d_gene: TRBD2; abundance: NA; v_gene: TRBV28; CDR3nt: TGTGCCAGCAGTTCGAGACTAGCGGGAGGCTCCTACAATGAGCAGTTCTTC; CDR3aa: CASSSRLAGGSYNEQFF
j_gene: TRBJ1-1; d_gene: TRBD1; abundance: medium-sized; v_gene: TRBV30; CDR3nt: TGTGCCTGGAGGACAGGGTTTGCTGAAGCTTTCTTT; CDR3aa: CAWRTGFAEAFF
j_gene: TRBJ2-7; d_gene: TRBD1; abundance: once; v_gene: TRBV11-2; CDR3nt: TGTGCCAGCAGCTTACAGACAGGGGGATACGAGCAGTACTTC; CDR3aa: CASSLQTGGYEQYF
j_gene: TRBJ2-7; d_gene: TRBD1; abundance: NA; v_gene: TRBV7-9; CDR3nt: TGTGCCAGCAGCCCAGGGACAGGGTGGGAGCAGTACTTC; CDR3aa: CASSPGTGWEQYF
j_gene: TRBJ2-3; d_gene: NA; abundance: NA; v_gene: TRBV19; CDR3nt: TGTGCCAGTAGTGCTTCCGGGGGCACAGATACGCAGTATTTT; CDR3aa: CASSASGGTDTQYF
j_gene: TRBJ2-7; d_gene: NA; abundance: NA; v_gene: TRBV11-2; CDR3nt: TGTGCCAGCAGCTTAGAGGAGGGAGTGGAGCAGTACTTC; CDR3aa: CASSLEEGVEQYF
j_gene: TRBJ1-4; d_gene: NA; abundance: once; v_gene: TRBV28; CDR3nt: TGTGCCAGCAGTTCCCCCGGTGAAAAACTGTTTTTT; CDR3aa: CASSSPGEKLFF
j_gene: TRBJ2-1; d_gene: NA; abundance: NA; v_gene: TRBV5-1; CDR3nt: TGCGCCAGCAGCTTGGACATCGGGGGTCAGCAGTTCTTC; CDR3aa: CASSLDIGGQQFF
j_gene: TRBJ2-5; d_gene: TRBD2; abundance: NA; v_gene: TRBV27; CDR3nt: TGTGCCAGCAGTTTGAAGGGACTAGCGGGAGGGAGAGAGACCCAGTACTTC; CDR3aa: CASSLKGLAGGRETQYF
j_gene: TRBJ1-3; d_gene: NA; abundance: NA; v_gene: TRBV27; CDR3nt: TGTGCCAGCAGTTTCAGCCCAGGGGCAGGAAACACCATATATTTT; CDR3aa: CASSFSPGAGNTIYF
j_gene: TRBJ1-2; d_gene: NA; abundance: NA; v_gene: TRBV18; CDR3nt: TGTGCCAGCTCACCATCGGGACGGGAGTCCTCTGGCTACACCTTC; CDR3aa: CASSPSGRESSGYTF
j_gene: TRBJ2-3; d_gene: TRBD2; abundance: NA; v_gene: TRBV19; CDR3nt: TGTGCCAGTAGTATGTTACCGGGGGGGGCCCTCACAGATACGCAGTATTTT; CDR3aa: CASSMLPGGALTDTQYF
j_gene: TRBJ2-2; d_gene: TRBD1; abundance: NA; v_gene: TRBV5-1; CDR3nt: TGCGCCAGCAGCCCGGGACAGGGAAACACCGGGGAGCTGTTTTTT; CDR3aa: CASSPGQGNTGELFF
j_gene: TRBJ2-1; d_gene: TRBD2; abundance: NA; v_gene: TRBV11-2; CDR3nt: TGTGCCAGCAGCCTCACCTACCCGGGACTAGCGGGTTACAATGAGCAGTTCTTC; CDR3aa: CASSLTYPGLAGYNEQFF
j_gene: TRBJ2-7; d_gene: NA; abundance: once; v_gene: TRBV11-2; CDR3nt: TGTGCCAGCAGCCCGCGGGACGGCTCCTACGAGCAGTACTTC; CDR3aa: CASSPRDGSYEQYF
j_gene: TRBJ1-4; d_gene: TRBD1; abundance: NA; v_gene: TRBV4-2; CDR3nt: TGTGCCAGCAGCCAAGATGCGGGGACAGAGAATGAAAAACTGTTTTTT; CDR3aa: CASSQDAGTENEKLFF
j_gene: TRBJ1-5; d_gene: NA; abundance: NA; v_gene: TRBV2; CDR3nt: TGTGCCAGCAGTGAATCCGGGGGTGGTCAGCCCCAGCATTTT; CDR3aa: CASSESGGGQPQHF
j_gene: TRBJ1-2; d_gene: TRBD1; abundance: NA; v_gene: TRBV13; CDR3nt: TGTGCCAGCAGCTTAGGAGGGACAGATAACTATGGCTACACCTTC; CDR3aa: CASSLGGTDNYGYTF
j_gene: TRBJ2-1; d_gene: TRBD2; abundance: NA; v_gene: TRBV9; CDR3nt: TGTGCCAGCAGCGATCCTAGCGGGAGTGTCTCGGGGTATCCCAATGAGCAGTTCTTC; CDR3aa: CASSDPSGSVSGYPNEQFF
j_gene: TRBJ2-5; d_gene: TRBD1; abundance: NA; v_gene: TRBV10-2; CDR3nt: TGCGCCAGCAGTTTGACAGGGGTGGAAGAGACCCAGTACTTC; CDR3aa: CASSLTGVEETQYF
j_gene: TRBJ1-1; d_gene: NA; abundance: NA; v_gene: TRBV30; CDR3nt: TGTGCCTGCTCCAGGGGAATGAACACTGAAGCTTTCTTT; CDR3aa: CACSRGMNTEAFF
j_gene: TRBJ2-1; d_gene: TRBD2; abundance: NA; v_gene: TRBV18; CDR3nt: TGTGCCAGCTCACCTCCTAGCGGGAGTGGAAGTGAGCAGTTCTTC; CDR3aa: CASSPPSGSGSEQFF
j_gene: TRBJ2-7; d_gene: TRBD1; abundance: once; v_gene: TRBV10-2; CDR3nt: TGCGCCAGCATGAACGGCAGGGGGCTCTACGAGCAGTACTTC; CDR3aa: CASMNGRGLYEQYF
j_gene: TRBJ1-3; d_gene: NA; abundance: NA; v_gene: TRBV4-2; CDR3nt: TGTGCCAGCAGCCCCGAAGGCCCCCTAGGAGGAAACACCATATATTTT; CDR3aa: CASSPEGPLGGNTIYF
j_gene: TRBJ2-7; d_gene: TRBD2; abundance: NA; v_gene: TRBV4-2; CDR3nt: TGTGCCAGCAGCCAAGAAACTAGCGGAGAAGTTTACGAGCAGTACTTC; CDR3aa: CASSQETSGEVYEQYF
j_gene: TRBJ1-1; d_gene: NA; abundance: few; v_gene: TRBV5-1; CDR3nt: TGCGCCAGCAGCTCGGCGGTGCAGGGCGGACGAGCTTTCTTT; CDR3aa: CASSSAVQGGRAFF
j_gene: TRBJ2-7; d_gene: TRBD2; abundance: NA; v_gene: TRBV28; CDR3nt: TGTGCCAGCAAGTTGGGGCGGGAGTACCACGAGCAGTACTTC; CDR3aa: CASKLGREYHEQYF
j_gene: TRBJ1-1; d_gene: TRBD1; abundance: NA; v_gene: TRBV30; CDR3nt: TGTGCCTCGGACAGGGCGAACACTGAAGCTTTCTTT; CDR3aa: CASDRANTEAFF
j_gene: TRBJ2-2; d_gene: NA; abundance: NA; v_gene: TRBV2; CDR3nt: TGTGCCAGCAGTGAAGCGCAGGGACTCACGAACACCGGGGAGCTGTTTTTT; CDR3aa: CASSEAQGLTNTGELFF
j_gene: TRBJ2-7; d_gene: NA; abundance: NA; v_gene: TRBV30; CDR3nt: TGTGCCTGGAGTGTAAAACAGGGAAGGGACGAGCAGTACTTC; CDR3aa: CAWSVKQGRDEQYF
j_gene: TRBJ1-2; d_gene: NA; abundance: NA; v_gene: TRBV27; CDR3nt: TGTGCCAGCAGTTTATCTCAGGGATCCTATGGCTACACCTTC; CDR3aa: CASSLSQGSYGYTF
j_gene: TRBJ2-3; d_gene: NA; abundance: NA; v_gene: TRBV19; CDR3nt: TGTGCCAGTAAAAGTGAGGCTAGCGCAGATACGCAGTATTTT; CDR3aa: CASKSEASADTQYF
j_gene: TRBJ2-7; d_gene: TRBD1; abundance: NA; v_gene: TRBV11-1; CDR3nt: TGTGCCAGCAGCAGCAGGGACAGGGGCTACGAGCAGTACTTC; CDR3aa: CASSSRDRGYEQYF
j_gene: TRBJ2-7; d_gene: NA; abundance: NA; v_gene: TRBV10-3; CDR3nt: TGTGCCATCAGTGAGTCGGAGGGAATTTACTACGAGCAGTACTTC; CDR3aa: CAISESEGIYYEQYF
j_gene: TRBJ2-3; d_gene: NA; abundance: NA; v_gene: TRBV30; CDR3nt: TGTGCCGGCGTCGTACTAGCTCGGCGCACAGATACGCAGTATTTT; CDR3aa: CAGVVLARRTDTQYF
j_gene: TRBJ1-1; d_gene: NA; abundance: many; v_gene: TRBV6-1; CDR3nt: TGTGCCAGCAGTGAAGCGGCGGGTAACACTGAAGCTTTCTTT; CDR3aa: CASSEAAGNTEAFF
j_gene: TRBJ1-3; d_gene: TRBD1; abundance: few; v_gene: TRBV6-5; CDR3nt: TGTGCCAGCAGTCCCGGACAGGGGAGAGGAAACACCATATATTTT; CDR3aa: CASSPGQGRGNTIYF
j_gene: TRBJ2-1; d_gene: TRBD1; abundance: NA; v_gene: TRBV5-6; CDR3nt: TGTGCCAGCAGCTTGGGAGGGGGCCCCTACAATGAGCAGTTCTTC; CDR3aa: CASSLGGGPYNEQFF
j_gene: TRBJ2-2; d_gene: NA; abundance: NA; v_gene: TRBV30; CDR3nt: TGTGCCTGGAGTGTACGGGGTCCGAACACCGGGGAGCTGTTTTTT; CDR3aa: CAWSVRGPNTGELFF
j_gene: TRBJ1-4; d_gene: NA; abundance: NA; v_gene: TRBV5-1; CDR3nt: TGCGCCAGCAGCCAGAATCCCGGAGCTAATGAAAAACTGTTTTTT; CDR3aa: CASSQNPGANEKLFF
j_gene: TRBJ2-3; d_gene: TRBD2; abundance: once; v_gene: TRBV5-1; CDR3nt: TGCGCCAGCAGCTTGGGGGCTAGCGGGACCACAGATACGCAGTATTTT; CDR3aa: CASSLGASGTTDTQYF
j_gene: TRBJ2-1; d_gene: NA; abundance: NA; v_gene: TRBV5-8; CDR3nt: TGTGCCAGCAGCTTGGTTTTGGCAGGGGGGAACAATGAGCAGTTCTTC; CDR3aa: CASSLVLAGGNNEQFF
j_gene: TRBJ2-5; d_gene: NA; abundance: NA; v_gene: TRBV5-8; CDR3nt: TGTGCCAGCAGCTCGTACGGGGTTGAAGAGACCCAGTACTTC; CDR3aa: CASSSYGVEETQYF
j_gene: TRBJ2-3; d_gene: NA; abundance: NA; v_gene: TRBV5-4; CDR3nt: TGTGCCAGCACGATTGGCCGCGGAGATACGCAGTATTTT; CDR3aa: CASTIGRGDTQYF
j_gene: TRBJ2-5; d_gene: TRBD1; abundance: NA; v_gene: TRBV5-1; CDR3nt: TGCGCCAGCAGCCAGGGACAGGACTGGGAGGAGCAGTACTTC; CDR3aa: CASSQGQDWEEQYF
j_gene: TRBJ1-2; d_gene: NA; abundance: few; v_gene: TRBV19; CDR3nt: TGTGCCAGTAGTATTATCGAGGTAGGGGACTATGGCTACACCTTC; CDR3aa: CASSIIEVGDYGYTF
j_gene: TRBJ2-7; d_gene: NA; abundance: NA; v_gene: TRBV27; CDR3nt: TGTGCCAGCAGTTTATTTCCAGGGGCCTACGAGCAGTACTTC; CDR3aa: CASSLFPGAYEQYF